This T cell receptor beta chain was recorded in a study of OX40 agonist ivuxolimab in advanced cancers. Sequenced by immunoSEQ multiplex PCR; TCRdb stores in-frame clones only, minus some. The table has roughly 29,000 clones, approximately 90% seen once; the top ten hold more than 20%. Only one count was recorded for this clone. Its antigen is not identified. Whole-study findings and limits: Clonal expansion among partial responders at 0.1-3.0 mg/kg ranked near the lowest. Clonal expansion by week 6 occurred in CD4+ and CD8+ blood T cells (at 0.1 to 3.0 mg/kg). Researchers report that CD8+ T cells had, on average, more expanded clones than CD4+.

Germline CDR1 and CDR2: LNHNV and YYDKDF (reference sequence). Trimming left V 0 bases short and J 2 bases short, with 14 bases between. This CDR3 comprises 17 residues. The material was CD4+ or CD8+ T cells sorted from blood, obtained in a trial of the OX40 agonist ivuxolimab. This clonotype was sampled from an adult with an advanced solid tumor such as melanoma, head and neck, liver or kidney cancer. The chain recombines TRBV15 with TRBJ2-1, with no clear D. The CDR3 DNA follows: TGTGCCACCAGCAGAGATCTAGATGAAGGTCCCTACAATGAGCAGTTCTTC. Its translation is CATSRDLDEGPYNEQFF.